This note documents a single T cell receptor (beta chain) sequence. The antigen is undetermined. This record belongs to a study of metastatic and nonmetastatic thyroid tumors. The wider study: For malignant and benign thyroid patients, tumor or nodule tissue and blood were the sources whose repertoires were compared. Study-wide points: Across blood and tumor, TCR beta diversity in malignant thyroid tumors was reportedly significantly higher than in benign nodules.

This CDR3 is built from 15 residues. V was pared by 1 base and J by 5 bases, with 16 bases between. Germline lookup yields CDR1 SGHRS and CDR2 YFSETQ. TCRdb ran MiXCR on the PCR reads. The sample lists some 14,000 clones, roughly 29% occurring once. Thyroid surgery was performed in patients who had received no treatment beforehand. Material: blood. This sequence originates from a female donor with papillary thyroid cancer or a benign thyroid nodule (not recorded which). Some clones in this sample may be carry-over from other donors' samples. This sequence joins TRBV5-1 and TRBJ2-7, with D possibly matching TRBD1 (6 bases). CDR3 region: CASSLFAVEGDEQYF. In nucleotides, the CDR3 is TGCGCCAGCAGCTTGTTTGCGGTTGAGGGGGACGAGCAGTACTTC.